This T cell receptor beta chain was sequenced in a study of blood T cell repertoires in COVID-19. Clones were sequenced by immunoSEQ multiplex PCR, and TCRdb holds only the in-frame ones, with some missing. This table holds approximately 260,000 clones, approximately 83% found once. This TCR came from a woman aged 40 to 50 with acute COVID-19. Sequences were obtained from PBMCs or T cells enriched from blood (not recorded which).

CDR3 coding DNA: TGTGCCAGCTCACCTACAGGGGGGGGTCAGCCCCAGCATTTT. This gives the protein CASSPTGGGQPQHF. The V and J genes are TRBV18 and TRBJ1-5, with 8 positions matching TRBD1. Germline assignment: CDR1 KGHSH and CDR2 LQKENI. V trimming: 3 bases; J trimming: 6 bases; junction bases outside the gene matches: 4. The CDR3 covers 14 residues. The full variable domain, completed using reference TRBV18 and TRBJ1-5, is NAGVMQNPRHLVRRRGQEARLRCSPMKGHSHVYWYRQLPEEGLKFMVYLQKENIIDESGMPKERFSAEFPKEGPSILRIQQVVRGDSAAYFCASSPTGGGQPQHFGDGTRLSIL.